This entry features one TCR beta chain sequence. Its antigen remains unknown. This sample stems from a study of CD8 T cells in ankylosing spondylitis. The CDR3 has 13 residues. V gave up 1 base and J gave up 4 bases, with 2 bases separating them. Germline V gives CDR1 SGHDN, CDR2 FVKESK. General observations from the study: Ankylosing spondylitis blood appeared to be characterized by a TCR beta motif of under ten highly homologous variants. Disease-associated clones were reportedly significantly overrepresented in matched ankylosing spondylitis synovial fluid.

Researchers built TCR beta libraries using quantitative 5'-RACE with molecular barcodes. TCRdb re-called the 5' RACE reads through MiXCR, storing one row per CDR3 protein. The data contain roughly 700,000 distinct CDR3 sequences, 19% of them seen just once; the ten biggest clones take up 15% to 20%. The sample taken for sequencing was blood, either unsorted or a sorted T cell fraction (not recorded which). The clonotype was recovered from a male donor with ankylosing spondylitis. The chain carries TRBV14 and TRBJ2-6; unclear D gene. CDR3 DNA: TGTGCCAGCAGCCAAGGAGGGGCCAACGTCCTGACTTTC. This codes for CASSQGGANVLTF.